Many counts were recorded for the clone carrying this T cell receptor (beta chain). What it binds is unknown. The CDR3 has 16 residues. V was pared by 0 bases and J by 4 bases, with 16 bases between. Germline CDR1 and CDR2: SGHDT and YYEEEE. The data are from a study of T cells in Graves' hyperthyroidism and ophthalmopathy. Amplification targeted TCR beta CDR3 regions from RNA transcripts. The HTBI primer set drove a first-round RT-PCR of the TCR CDR3. TCRdb analysed the multiplex PCR reads with MiXCR anew, one entry per CDR3 protein. Of about 98,000 distinct CDR3 sequences in the sample, approximately 39% were seen once. Study findings and constraints: Most expanded thyroid clonotypes above 0.001 recurred in blood.

The V and J genes are TRBV5-6 and TRBJ2-5, with a weak D call TRBD2 (7 bases). The specimen sequenced was peripheral blood or thyroid tissue (not recorded which). The clonotype comes from a woman aged 25 to 39 with Graves' hyperthyroidism. CDR3 sequence (DNA): TGTGCCAGCAGCTTGGGACTTTGGGGGGGCACAGAGACCCAGTACTTC. Protein sequence: CASSLGLWGGTETQYF.